At least ten counts were recorded for the clone carrying this T cell receptor (beta chain). Its target is not known. Losses at the gene ends were 5 bases for V and 12 bases for J; bases not matched to a gene: 19. This CDR3 comprises 15 residues. These data are taken from a study of T cell repertoires in cytomegalovirus infection. Overall study context: Carrying CMV and the relevant HLA type showed in public TCR beta signatures.

TCRdb used MiXCR to reprocess the reads, holding one entry per CDR3 protein. The sample holds fewer than 250,000 distinct CDR3 sequences, 9% to 15% seen once. Regarding the study as a whole: Carriage of CMV together with the relevant HLA was identifiable through cumulative public TCR beta family frequency. The study found HLA-C-restricted CMV-specific TCR beta clonotypes dominating the ex vivo response.

The clonotype was recovered from a human donor in good health (CMV status not recorded). Some clones in this sample may be carry-over from other donors' samples. V usage is TRBV12-3 or TRBV12-4 and J usage is TRBJ2-7, with 7 bases matching TRBD1. Sequenced: PBMCs. Written as DNA, the CDR3 is TGTGCCAGCAGTGAGGAAAACAGGGGTCTTAGGAATTGGTACTTC. Amino acids: CASSEENRGLRNWYF.